This T cell receptor beta chain originates from a study of CD8 T cells in Susac syndrome. Study-wide results and caveats: As acknowledged by the study, its TCR sequencing and HLA analysis included a relatively small number of individuals.

Random hexamers served to reverse transcribe about 0.45 to 1 ug RNA. It was immunoSEQ multiplex PCR that amplified TCR beta CDR3 across 54 Vbeta and 13 Jbeta. Via MiXCR, TCRdb re-called the immunoSEQ multiplex PCR reads, giving one row per CDR3 protein. This sample has hundreds of thousands of distinct CDR3 sequences; around 93% occur once, and the top ten carry approximately 0.07%. Germline V gene data show CDR1 as SEHNR and CDR2 as FQNEAQ (reference sequence). V dropped 0 bases and J dropped 5 bases, with 16 bases sitting between them. The CDR3 contains 16 residues. CD8+ and CD4+ T cells taken from blood had their TCR beta sequenced. In contrast to the negatively isolated CD8+ and CD4+ T cells, TEMRA cells were FACS-enriched. This clonotype was seen just once. Its antigen is still unknown.

The V and J genes are TRBV7-9 and TRBJ1-2, with D possibly matching TRBD1 (6 bases). Sequencing was carried out using CD4+ T cells from PBMCs. The TCR originated in a human donor with multiple sclerosis. The CDR3 DNA sequence: TGTGCCAGCAGCTTAGCACAGGGTTGGGGTTCATATGGCTACACCTTC. This codes for CASSLAQGWGSYGYTF.